These 8 T cell receptor beta chains were all obtained from the same sample, sequenced in a study of CD8+ T cells in alopecia areata. RNA was isolated and reverse transcribed to cDNA, the sequencing template. Profiled with immunoSEQ multiplex PCR; TCRdb holds only in-frame clones, not every one. The sample gives over 150,000 clones, around 63% of which show up once; about 1.5% is in the top ten. The material sequenced was CD4+ T cells sorted from blood, taken at week 0. The receptors originated from a human donor with alopecia areata.

A few counts support this clone. The chain joins TRBV2 to TRBJ1-5; no clear D. V was trimmed by 4 bases and J by 7 bases, leaving 11 bases between them. Germline CDR1 and CDR2: SNHLY and FYNNEI. This CDR3 has 13 residues. Here the CDR3 DNA reads TGTGCCAGCAGTGTCCAAGGGTTGCAGCCCCAGCATTTT. Translation gives CASSVQGLQPQHF.

This clone was seen only a few times. The chain joins TRBV25-1 to TRBJ1-6; the D is unclear. Germline V gene sequence: CDR1 MGHDK, CDR2 SYGVNS. Trimming shortened V by 2 bases and J by 7 bases, and 9 bases separated the two germline ends. The CDR3 consists of 14 residues. The CDR3 loop reads CASSEGIMNSPLHF. CDR3 nucleotides: TGTGCCAGCAGTGAAGGCATTATGAATTCACCCCTCCACTTT.

The rearrangement links TRBV30 to TRBJ1-5, with TRBD1 matching over 10 bases. Germline lookup yields CDR1 GTSNPN and CDR2 SVGIG (reference sequence). Trimming removed 4 bases from V and 7 bases from J; junction bases left unmatched: 10. The CDR3 runs to 15 residues. The CDR3 loop reads CAWNLGQGNSQPQHF. The DNA of the CDR3 is TGTGCCTGGAACTTGGGACAGGGGAATAGCCAGCCCCAGCATTTT.

The chain combines TRBV27 with TRBJ1-2, with D uncertain. V was pared by 6 bases and J by 4 bases, with 9 bases between. The CDR3 consists of 12 residues. CDR1 MNHEY and CDR2 SMNVEV come from the germline V gene (reference sequence). CDR3 loop: CASREVGYGYTF. The CDR3, as DNA: TGTGCCAGCAGAGAGGTTGGCTATGGCTACACCTTC.

This chain connects TRBV19 to TRBJ2-1, with 7 bases aligning to TRBD2. The CDR3 consists of 13 residues. V was pared by 6 bases and J by 7 bases, with 6 bases of the junction left unmatched. The germline CDR1 and CDR2 sequences are LNHDA and SQIVND (reference sequence). CDR3 in amino acids: CASSRTRQNEQFF. Here the CDR3 DNA reads TGTGCCAGTAGCCGGACTAGACAAAATGAGCAGTTCTTC.

V usage is TRBV11-2 and J usage is TRBJ2-1, with 11 nucleotides matching TRBD2. The CDR3 sequence is 14 residues long. J was trimmed by 11 bases and V by 2 bases; bases with no gene match: 5. Germline V gene sequence: CDR1 SGHAT, CDR2 FQNNGV. The CDR3 here is CASSLSTSGEKQFF. The CDR3 region has the DNA TGTGCCAGCAGCTTATCGACTAGCGGGGAGAAGCAGTTCTTC.

The chain couples TRBV7-2 to TRBJ2-7; D may match TRBD1 or TRBD2 (5 bases each). Looked up from germline, CDR1 is SGHTA and CDR2 is FQGNSA. V lost 4 bases to trimming and J lost 3 bases, with 13 bases between them. This CDR3 is built from 14 residues. The CDR3 loop reads CASSSMGRNYEQYF. CDR3 sequence (DNA): TGTGCCAGCAGCTCGATGGGACGGAACTACGAGCAGTACTTC.

A few counts support this clone. The rearrangement uses TRBV5-4 and TRBJ1-6; D is possibly TRBD1 (5 bases). V lost 3 bases, J lost 7 bases, and 14 bases lay in between. The CDR3 covers 15 residues. Germline CDR1 is SGHNT and CDR2 is YYREEE (reference sequence). The CDR3 spells CASSSLDSPNSPLHF. CDR3 DNA sequence: TGTGCCAGCAGCTCGCTCGACAGCCCCAATTCACCCCTCCACTTT.